This T cell receptor (beta chain) was obtained from a study of T cells after yellow fever vaccination (dated by TCRdb to the late 2010s). Study-wide context: Libraries from fractions with low cell numbers were prepared with the SMART-Seq v4 Ultra Low Input RNA kit. The cohort comprised two healthy male donors, one aged 18 to 30 and one aged 30 to 40 years. Blood samples were taken at several timepoints before and after primary and secondary immunization, and bulk PBMC replicates and cell subsets were isolated. To track T-cell clones before and after primary and booster YFV17D yellow fever vaccination, bulk TCR alpha and beta repertoires were sequenced longitudinally. Broader findings and caveats from the paper: Only two donors were included in the study, so the extent to which the findings can be generalized is limited. Compared with the primary T-cell response, the secondary T-cell response was weaker but faster, peaking on day 5 rather than day 15. After the booster, most clones that had expanded after primary vaccination were detected again (approximately 96% of CD4 and around nine tenths of CD8), suggesting broad maintenance of memory. A small fraction of clonotypes appeared in both the CD4 and CD8 compartments, likely as a result of convergent recombination. Computational filtering was required because FACS-sorted repertoires could contain abundant contaminating clonotypes from the bulk population.

TCR cDNA was made using 5'RACE template switching, a step that added a universal primer site and unique molecular identifiers. Priming for cDNA synthesis came from both the TCR alpha and TCR beta constant segments. Two PCR steps were used to amplify libraries, with sample barcodes and sequencing adapters being added in the second step. Libraries were sequenced on Illumina HiSeq 2500 (2x100 bp) or NovaSeq (2x150 bp). The source study handled its data this way. Reads were demultiplexed and collapsed into UMI consensus sequences with MIGEC, and V(D)J alignment was performed with MiXCR. Vaccine-responding clonotypes were defined with edgeR using replicate PBMC samples, requiring FDR below 0.01 and a log2 fold change above 5 up to day 15. Each bulk clonotype received a CD4 or CD8 identity based on whether the sequenced CD4 or CD8 repertoire contained that clonotype at higher abundance. TCRdb reprocessed the public reads (quality trimming at Q25 with fastp, clone calling with MiXCR) and kept in-frame beta chains. Merged by CDR3 protein, the rows form single entries marked with the most common genes and DNA. These V and J calls originate from TCRdb's pipeline instead of the authors' own analysis. This sample holds approximately 340,000 distinct CDR3 sequences; about 8.7% were observed only once. The ten largest make up approximately 18% of the sample.

The CDR3, from cysteine to phenylalanine, totals 15 residues. Just the 45-base CDR3 DNA is kept, in frame starting at base 1. Trimming costs V 4 bases and J 0 bases, and their ends lie 11 bases apart. CDR1 and CDR2, looked up from the germline V gene (reference sequence), are SGHNT and YYREEE. With respect to this clonotype: No antigen is known for it. Nothing much larger sits one base from this clone, and base qualities are not available.

In the paper's terms, the treatment or condition label means: live attenuated yellow fever vaccine strain. At each blood-draw timepoint, two biological replicates of bulk PBMCs were collected. PBMCs were isolated from peripheral blood using a standard Ficoll-Paque protocol. TriZol was used to extract RNA from bulk PBMCs, CD4 and CD8 fractions, and dextramer-positive and dextramer-negative fractions. This sample comprised PBMCs, obtained on the day of the first yellow fever vaccination. This receptor chain uses TRBV5-4 and TRBJ1-3, with the D gene not confidently named. This clonotype originated in a man between 18 and 29 years old who received the YFV17D yellow fever vaccine. The CDR3 corresponds to CASSLDSVSGNTIYF. The DNA is TGTGCCAGCAGCCTAGACTCCGTCTCTGGAAACACCATATATTTT.